The rows below give T cell receptor beta chains drawn from one sample of a study of blood T cell repertoires in COVID-19. The method was immunoSEQ multiplex PCR; TCRdb's version includes in-frame clones alone and lacks a portion of them. This table holds 90,000 to 100,000 clones, 75% to 90% found once. The material sequenced was peripheral blood. These receptors all come from a man of 80 years or more with acute or convalescent COVID-19. Each CDR3 is given with its conserved first and last residue. D genes are given only for firm matches. For some rows the clone size is stated as once, few or many, or as a class when expanded; others skip it.

TRBJ2-3,TRBV19,.,TRBD2,TGTGCCAGTAGTATCCCCGTAGCGGGAGCCCCAGATACGCAGTATTTT,CASSIPVAGAPDTQYF
TRBJ2-7,TRBV7-7,.,.,TGTGCTAGCAGCGCCGAGGACGGAGGGGTGGCGTACTTC,CASSAEDGGVAYF
TRBJ1-4,TRBV6-1,.,.,TGTTCAGCTAGGGGCCCAAATGAAAAACTGTTTTTT,CSARGPNEKLFF
TRBJ2-7,TRBV13,.,TRBD2,TGTGCCAGCAGCCGGACTAGCGGGGCGAATCCGGCCAGGGAAAACCCGTACTTC,CASSRTSGANPARENPYF
TRBJ1-2,TRBV24-1,.,.,TGTGCCACCAGTGAGGCAGGGGATGTCTATGGCTACACCTTC,CATSEAGDVYGYTF
TRBJ1-2,TRBV28,.,TRBD1,TGTGCCAGCGAAGGACAGGGGGCGGCAGGCTACACCTTC,CASEGQGAAGYTF
TRBJ2-4,TRBV18,once,TRBD2,TGTGCCAGCTCACCCGGGGGGGTGGACATTCAGTACTTC,CASSPGGVDIQYF
TRBJ1-3,TRBV5-4,few,TRBD1,TGTGCCAGCAGCTTGGCCTCGGGACAGTCATCTGGAAACACCATATATTTT,CASSLASGQSSGNTIYF
TRBJ1-2,TRBV4-2,.,TRBD1,TGTGCCAGCAGCCACAATGGACAGGGGTATGGCTACACCTTC,CASSHNGQGYGYTF
TRBJ2-7,TRBV11-1,.,TRBD1,TGTGCCAGCAGCTTGAAGGGACAGGGGGGCGAGCAGTACTTC,CASSLKGQGGEQYF
TRBJ2-3,TRBV9,.,TRBD2,TGTGCCAGCAGTAGGTCGGGACTAGCGGGCAGCACAGATACGCAGTATTTT,CASSRSGLAGSTDTQYF
TRBJ1-3,TRBV30,.,TRBD1,TGTGCCTGGAGGGGGACAGGACACGGAAACACCATATATTTT,CAWRGTGHGNTIYF
TRBJ2-5,TRBV28,.,TRBD1,TGTGCCAGCAGTCCAGGGGACAGGGGCCAGACCCAGTACTTC,CASSPGDRGQTQYF
TRBJ1-6,TRBV2,.,.,TGTGCCAGCAGCCGCGGACAGAACTATAATTCACCCCTCCACTTT,CASSRGQNYNSPLHF
TRBJ1-5,TRBV7-9,.,TRBD1,TGTGCCAGCAGCTTGACAGGGGTGGGCCAGCCCCAGCATTTT,CASSLTGVGQPQHF
TRBJ2-7,TRBV2,once,TRBD1,TGTGCCAGCAGTCGAACAGGGGGTGTCTCCTACGAGCAGTACTTC,CASSRTGGVSYEQYF